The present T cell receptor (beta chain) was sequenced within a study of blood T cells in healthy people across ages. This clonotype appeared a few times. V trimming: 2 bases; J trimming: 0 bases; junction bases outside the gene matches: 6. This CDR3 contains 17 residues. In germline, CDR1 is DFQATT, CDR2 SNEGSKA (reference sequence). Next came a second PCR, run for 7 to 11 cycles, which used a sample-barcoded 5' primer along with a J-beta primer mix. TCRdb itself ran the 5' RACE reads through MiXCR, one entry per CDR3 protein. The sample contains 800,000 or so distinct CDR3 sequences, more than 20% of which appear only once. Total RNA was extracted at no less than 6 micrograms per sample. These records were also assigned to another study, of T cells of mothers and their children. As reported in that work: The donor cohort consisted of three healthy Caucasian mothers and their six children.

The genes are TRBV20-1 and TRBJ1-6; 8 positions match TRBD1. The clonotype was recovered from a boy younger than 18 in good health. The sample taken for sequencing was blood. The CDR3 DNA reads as TGCAGTGCTAGAACTCGGACAGGGAACTCCTATAATTCACCCCTCCACTTT. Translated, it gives CSARTRTGNSYNSPLHF.